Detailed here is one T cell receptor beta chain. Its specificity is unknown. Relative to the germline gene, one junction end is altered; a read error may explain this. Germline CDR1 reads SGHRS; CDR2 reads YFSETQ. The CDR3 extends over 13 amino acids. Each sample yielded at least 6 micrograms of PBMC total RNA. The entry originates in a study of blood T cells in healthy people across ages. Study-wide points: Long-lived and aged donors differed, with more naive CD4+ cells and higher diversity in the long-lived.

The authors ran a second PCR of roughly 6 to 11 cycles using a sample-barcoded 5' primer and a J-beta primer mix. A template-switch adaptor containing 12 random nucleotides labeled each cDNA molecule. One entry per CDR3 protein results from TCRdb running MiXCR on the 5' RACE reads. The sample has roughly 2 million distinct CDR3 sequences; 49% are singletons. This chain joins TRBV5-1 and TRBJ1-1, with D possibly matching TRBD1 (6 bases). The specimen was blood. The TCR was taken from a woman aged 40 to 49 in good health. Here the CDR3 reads CASGLGQNTEAFF. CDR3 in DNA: TGCGCCAGCGGCTTGGGACAGAACACTGAAGCTTTCTTT.